Below, 24 T cell receptor beta chains from the same sample are listed, as sequenced in a study of blood T cell repertoires in COVID-19 (dated by TCRdb to the early 2020s). The protocol used for the library was the immunoSEQ multiplex PCR assay. This is the immuneACCESS table as TCRdb keeps it, with only in-frame sequences that have V and J called. A part of the clones is gone; compared with another copy, unresolved V genes explain less than half, and the rest is unexplained. Here the sample has about 180,000 clones; roughly 84% occur a single time. Less than 2% of the sample goes to the ten largest clones. Sequencing used peripheral blood. These receptors all stem from a human donor in a cohort sampled during active COVID-19.

A few counts support this clone. J is TRBJ1-1 and V is TRBV6-5; D is unresolved. Germline assignment: CDR1 MNHEY and CDR2 SVGAGI. This CDR3 has 13 amino acids. With 0 bases removed from V and 10 bases from J, the gap between germline ends came to 12 bases. CDR3 loop: CASSYSKWSGAFF. For the CDR3, the DNA is TGTGCCAGCAGTTACTCGAAATGGTCGGGAGCTTTCTTT.

This chain uses TRBV28 with TRBJ2-7, with D possibly being TRBD1 (6 bases). The CDR3 contains 15 residues. Trimming took off 4 bases at V and 0 bases at J, with 13 bases between the two ends. Looked up from germline, CDR1 is MDHEN and CDR2 is SYDVKM. The CDR3 DNA is TGTGCCAGCAGTTCCCGGGACACATTCTCCTACGAGCAGTACTTC. It is translated as CASSSRDTFSYEQYF.

This clone has a single count. This chain connects TRBV18 to TRBJ1-1; D perhaps matches TRBD1 (6 bases). This CDR3 has 12 amino acids. Per the germline V gene, CDR1 is KGHSH and CDR2 is LQKENI. The V and J ends lost 2 bases and 5 bases respectively, with 6 bases between them. The CDR3 loop reads CASSPGQTEAFF. For the CDR3, the DNA is TGTGCCAGCTCACCAGGACAGACTGAAGCTTTCTTT.

This rearrangement joins TRBV19 to TRBJ2-2, with TRBD1 matching over 7 bases. The CDR3 is 16 residues long. CDR1 is LNHDA, CDR2 SQIVND, per germline (reference sequence). Trimming removed 3 bases from V and 4 bases from J; junction bases left unmatched: 8. The CDR3 protein is CASSILRGLGTGELFF. In DNA, the CDR3 is TGTGCCAGTAGTATTCTTAGGGGGCTCGGCACCGGGGAGCTGTTTTTT.

The rearrangement links TRBV19 to TRBJ2-5; tentatively, D is TRBD1 (6 bases). With 3 bases removed from V and 6 bases from J, the gap between germline ends came to 17 bases. Germline V gene sequence: CDR1 LNHDA, CDR2 SQIVND (reference sequence). The CDR3 contains 15 residues. The CDR3 here is CASSMSSRGWQTQYF. CDR3 DNA: TGTGCCAGTAGTATGTCTTCCAGGGGATGGCAGACCCAGTACTTC.

The sample holds a few counts of this clone. This chain uses TRBV9 with TRBJ1-4, with D tentatively TRBD1 (6 bases). The CDR3 extends over 17 amino acids. V shed 0 bases and J shed 5 bases, with 17 bases lying between them. Germline V gene sequence: CDR1 SGDLS, CDR2 YYNGEE. In nucleotides, the CDR3 is TGTGCCAGCAGCGTAGCCACCATGGGGGCAGGGAATGAAAAACTGTTTTTT. Protein: CASSVATMGAGNEKLFF.

In its sample, this clone was seen a few times. The chain couples TRBV7-9 to TRBJ2-1; D call uncertain. CDR1 is SEHNR, CDR2 FQNEAQ, per germline (reference sequence). V was shortened by 2 bases and J by 3 bases, with 5 bases between the two germline ends. The length of the CDR3 is 13 residues. The CDR3 nucleotides read TGTGCCAGCAGCTTAAACAACTACAATGAGCAGTTCTTC. Encoded protein: CASSLNNYNEQFF.

The chain joins TRBV7-2 to TRBJ1-6, with 8 bases that match TRBD1. The CDR3 contains 15 residues. CDR1 is SGHTA, CDR2 FQGNSA, per germline. V dropped 5 bases and J dropped 7; count of bases not matched to a gene: 7. The CDR3: CASSQRGDRNSPLHF. CDR3 DNA: TGTGCCAGCAGCCAAAGGGGGGACAGGAATTCACCCCTCCACTTT. Full variable domain (remainder filled in from reference TRBV7-2 and TRBJ1-6): GAGVSQSPSNKVTEKGKDVELRCDPISGHTALYWYRQSLGQGLEFLIYFQGNSAPDKSGLPSDRFSAERTGGSVSTLTIQRTQQEDSAVYLCASSQRGDRNSPLHFGNGTRLTVT.

This sequence joins TRBV5-1 and TRBJ1-2; TRBD1 agrees at 7 bases. The junction had 11 bases not matched to a gene; V was cut back by 0 bases and J by 6 bases. The CDR3 length is 16 residues. Germline loops: CDR1 SGHRS, CDR2 YFSETQ. Here the CDR3 DNA reads TGCGCCAGCAGCTTGGGACCCACAGGGGTTGTGGATGGCTACACCTTC. Its protein product is CASSLGPTGVVDGYTF.

The genes are TRBV7-8 and TRBJ2-7, with 7 bases aligning to TRBD1. The CDR3 is 15 residues long. Trimming removed 1 base from V and 6 bases from J; junction bases left unmatched: 9. Germline lookup yields CDR1 SGHVS and CDR2 FQNEAQ. The CDR3: CASSLGPTGLGEQYF. The CDR3 coding sequence is TGTGCCAGCAGCTTAGGGCCGACAGGGCTGGGCGAGCAGTACTTC. The variable domain in full, completed from reference TRBV7-8 and TRBJ2-7, reads GAGVSQSPRYKVAKRGQDVALRCDPISGHVSLFWYQQALGQGPEFLTYFQNEAQLDKSGLPSDRFFAERPEGSVSTLKIQRTQQEDSAVYLCASSLGPTGLGEQYFGPGTRLTVT.

The V and J genes are TRBV4-2 and TRBJ2-1, with 9 nucleotides matching TRBD2. The CDR3 has 16 residues. Germline assignment: CDR1 LGHNA and CDR2 YNFKEQ. V shed 4 bases, J shed 9 bases, and the junction held 13 bases outside the gene matches. CDR3 sequence reads: CASSPRVSGGPGEQFF. The CDR3 nucleotides read TGTGCCAGCAGCCCCCGGGTGAGCGGGGGGCCGGGTGAGCAGTTCTTC.

V is TRBV19 and J is TRBJ2-6, with D unresolved. This CDR3 has 14 residues. V dropped 8 bases and J dropped 2 bases, with 10 bases sitting between them. Per germline, CDR1 LNHDA and CDR2 SQIVND (reference sequence). Written as DNA, the CDR3 is TGTGCCAGTCGCCGGGTTACTGGGGCCAACGTCCTGACTTTC. It encodes CASRRVTGANVLTF. Complete variable domain (other parts from reference TRBV19 and TRBJ2-6): DGGITQSPKYLFRKEGQNVTLSCEQNLNHDAMYWYRQDPGQGLRLIYYSQIVNDFQKGDIAEGYSVSREKKESFPLTVTSAQKNPTAFYLCASRRVTGANVLTFGAGSRLTVL.

V gene TRBV5-1 combines with J gene TRBJ2-7; perhaps TRBD1 as D (6 bases). The length of the CDR3 is 16 residues. Trimming removed 0 bases at V and 2 bases at J, with 15 bases between. CDR1 SGHRS and CDR2 YFSETQ come from the germline V gene. CDR3 in DNA: TGCGCCAGCAGCTTGGCGAGGGGGACGGGGACCTACGAGCAGTACTTC. It codes for CASSLARGTGTYEQYF.

The chain couples TRBV6-6 to TRBJ1-2; D is possibly TRBD1 (5 bases). This CDR3 has 15 amino acids. V lost 5 bases to trimming and J lost 4 bases, with 17 bases between them. Germline loops: CDR1 MNHNY, CDR2 SVGAGI (reference sequence). CDR3 bases: TGTGCCAGCAGTACTGGGGGGGTCCAGGGCTATGGCTACACCTTC. This translates into CASSTGGVQGYGYTF.

J is TRBJ1-4 and V is TRBV3-1 (or the pseudogene TRBV3-2), with D perhaps matching TRBD1 (5 bases). V was trimmed by 1 base and J by 7 bases, leaving 16 bases between them. The CDR3 runs to 16 residues. Germline V CDR1 and CDR2: LGHDT, YNNKEL (reference sequence). As DNA, the CDR3 is TGTGCCAGCAGCCAAGCCCGGGGGGGTGGAGGTGAAAAACTGTTTTTT. Protein: CASSQARGGGGEKLFF.

The J gene is TRBJ2-7, the V gene TRBV27, with D possibly matching TRBD2 (6 bases). The V gene lost 4 bases and the J gene lost 2 bases, with 9 bases spanning the gap. This CDR3 comprises 13 residues. Germline V gene lookup returns CDR1 MNHEY and CDR2 SMNVEV (reference sequence). CDR3 coding DNA: TGTGCCAGCAGTTGGAGGGCTACCTACGAGCAGTACTTC. It encodes CASSWRATYEQYF.

The chain couples TRBV3-1 (or the pseudogene TRBV3-2) to TRBJ1-5, with TRBD1 identical over 8 bases. The CDR3 has 15 amino acids. Trimming removed 4 bases from V and 3 bases from J; junction bases left unmatched: 5. The germline CDR1 and CDR2 sequences are LGHDT and YNNKEL (reference sequence). The CDR3 sequence is CASSLRTGYNQPQHF. The CDR3 nucleotides are TGTGCCAGCAGCCTTAGGACAGGGTACAATCAGCCCCAGCATTTT.

The V call is TRBV7-9, the J call TRBJ1-2, with TRBD1 matching over 9 bases. Germline V lookup: CDR1 SEHNR, CDR2 FQNEAQ (reference sequence). This CDR3 comprises 14 residues. V lost 6 bases, J lost 4 bases, and 6 bases stayed unmatched. The CDR3 region has the DNA TGTGCCAGCAGTACCCCGGGACAGGGCTATGGCTACACCTTC. It yields the protein CASSTPGQGYGYTF.

This sequence joins TRBV13 and TRBJ2-5; 10 bases are a match to TRBD1. V lost 5 bases to trimming and J lost 2 bases; unmatched junction nucleotides: 5. Germline V gene data show CDR1 as PRHDT and CDR2 as FYEKMQ (reference sequence). The CDR3 sequence is 15 residues long. The CDR3: CASSRRQGAQETQYF. In nucleotides, the CDR3 is TGTGCCAGCAGCCGGAGACAGGGGGCGCAAGAGACCCAGTACTTC. The variable domain in full, with the rest retrieved from reference TRBV13 and TRBJ2-5, is AAGVIQSPRHLIKEKRETATLKCYPIPRHDTVYWYQQGPGQDPQFLISFYEKMQSDKGSIPDRFSAQQFSDYHSELNMSSLELGDSALYFCASSRRQGAQETQYFGPGTRLLVL.

This sequence joins TRBV5-4 and TRBJ2-7, with 7 bases matching TRBD2. Germline V lookup: CDR1 SGHNT, CDR2 YYREEE (reference sequence). J was trimmed by 0 bases and V by 4 bases; bases with no gene match: 7. The length of the CDR3 is 15 residues. The CDR3 sequence is CASSTGGYSSYEQYF. In DNA, the CDR3 is TGTGCCAGCAGCACGGGAGGTTATAGCTCCTACGAGCAGTACTTC.

The V gene is TRBV6-2 or TRBV6-3, the J gene TRBJ1-1; D might be TRBD1 (6 bases). CDR1 MNHEY and CDR2 SVGEGT come from the germline V gene. The CDR3 runs 15 residues. Trimming took 6 bases from V and 3 from J, leaving 17 bases between them. DNA of the CDR3: TGTGCCAGCAGCTCGGGACACCGGGGCTACACTGAAGCTTTCTTT. Translating it yields CASSSGHRGYTEAFF.

The chain has TRBV2 and TRBJ2-4, with 7 bases lining up with TRBD1. Trimming at V came to 5 bases and at J to 0 bases, leaving 4 bases not matched to a gene. This CDR3 has 15 amino acids. Per germline, CDR1 SNHLY and CDR2 FYNNEI. The CDR3 region has the DNA TGTGCCAGCAGTATCCAGGGGGTAGCCAAAAACATTCAGTACTTC. Translation gives CASSIQGVAKNIQYF. The variable domain in full, with the rest retrieved from reference TRBV2 and TRBJ2-4, is EPEVTQTPSHQVTQMGQEVILRCVPISNHLYFYWYRQILGQKVEFLVSFYNNEISEKSEIFDDQFSVERPDGSNFTLKIRSTKLEDSAMYFCASSIQGVAKNIQYFGAGTRLSVL.

CDR3 residues: CSASSAGAQDYGYTF. Here the CDR3 DNA reads TGCAGTGCTAGTAGCGCAGGGGCGCAGGACTATGGCTACACCTTC. The J gene is TRBJ1-2, the V gene TRBV20-1; a possible D gene is TRBD1 (6 bases). V gave up 3 bases and J gave up 3 bases, with 17 bases separating them. The CDR3 contains 15 residues. Germline values: CDR1 DFQATT, CDR2 SNEGSKA (reference sequence).

The CDR3 loop is CASSVSPRRPQHF. In DNA, the CDR3 is TGTGCCAGCAGCGTAAGCCCCCGGAGGCCCCAGCATTTT. V and J are TRBV9 and TRBJ1-5; no definite D call. The CDR3 has 13 amino acids. Trimming removed 1 base from V and 9 bases from J, with 11 bases in between. Germline V gene lookup returns CDR1 SGDLS and CDR2 YYNGEE.